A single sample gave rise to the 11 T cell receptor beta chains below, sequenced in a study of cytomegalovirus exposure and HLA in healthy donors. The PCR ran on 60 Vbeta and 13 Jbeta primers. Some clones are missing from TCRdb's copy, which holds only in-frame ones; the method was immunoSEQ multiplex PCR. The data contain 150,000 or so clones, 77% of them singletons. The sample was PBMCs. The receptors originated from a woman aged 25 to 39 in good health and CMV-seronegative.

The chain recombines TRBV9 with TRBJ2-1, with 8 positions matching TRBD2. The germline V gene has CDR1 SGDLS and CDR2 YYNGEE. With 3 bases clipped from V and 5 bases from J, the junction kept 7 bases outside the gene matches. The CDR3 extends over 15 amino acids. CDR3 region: CASSASGSGNNEQFF. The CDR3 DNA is TGTGCCAGCAGCGCGAGCGGGAGCGGTAACAATGAGCAGTTCTTC.

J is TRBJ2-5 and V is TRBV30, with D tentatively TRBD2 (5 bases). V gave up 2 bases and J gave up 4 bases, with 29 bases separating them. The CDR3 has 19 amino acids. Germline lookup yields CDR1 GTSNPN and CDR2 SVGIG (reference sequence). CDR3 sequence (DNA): TGTGCCTGGAGTCCCTACCTTATTCACCGGGAATCGGGTGGAGAGACCCAGTACTTC. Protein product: CAWSPYLIHRESGGETQYF.

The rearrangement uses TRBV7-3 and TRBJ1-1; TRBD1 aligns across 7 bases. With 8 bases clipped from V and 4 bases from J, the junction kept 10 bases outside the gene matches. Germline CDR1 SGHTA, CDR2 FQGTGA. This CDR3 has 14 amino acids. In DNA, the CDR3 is TGTGCCAGCGGGTCAGGGGGTTTGTTCACTGAAGCTTTCTTT. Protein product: CASGSGGLFTEAFF.

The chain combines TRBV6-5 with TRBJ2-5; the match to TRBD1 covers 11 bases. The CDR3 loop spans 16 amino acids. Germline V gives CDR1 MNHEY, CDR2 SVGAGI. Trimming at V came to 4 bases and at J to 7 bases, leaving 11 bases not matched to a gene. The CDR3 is CASSFSRTGGWGTQYF. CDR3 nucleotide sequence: TGTGCCAGCAGTTTCTCTAGGACAGGGGGCTGGGGGACCCAGTACTTC.

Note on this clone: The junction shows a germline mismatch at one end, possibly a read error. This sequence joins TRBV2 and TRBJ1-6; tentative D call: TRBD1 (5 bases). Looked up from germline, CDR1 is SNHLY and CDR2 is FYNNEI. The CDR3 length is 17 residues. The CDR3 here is CASSDGGGGSYTSPLHF. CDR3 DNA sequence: TGTGCCAGCAGTGACGGTGGCGGGGGTTCCTATACTTCACCCCTCCACTTT.

The CDR3 DNA follows: TGTGCCAGCAGCTGGGACAGGGGCCGTGAGACCCAGTACTTC. Amino acids: CASSWDRGRETQYF. The genes are TRBV7-9 and TRBJ2-5; TRBD1 matches at 10 bases. The V and J ends lost 4 bases and 5 bases, in that order; junction bases with no gene match: 4. The germline V gene encodes CDR1 SEHNR and CDR2 FQNEAQ (reference sequence). CDR3 length: 14 residues.

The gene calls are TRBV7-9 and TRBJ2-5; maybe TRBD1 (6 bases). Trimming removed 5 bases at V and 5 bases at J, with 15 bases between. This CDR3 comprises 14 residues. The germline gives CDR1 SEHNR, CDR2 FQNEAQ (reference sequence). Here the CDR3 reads CASSRTVNLETQYF. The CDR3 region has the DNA TGTGCCAGCAGCCGGACAGTGAACTTGGAGACCCAGTACTTC.

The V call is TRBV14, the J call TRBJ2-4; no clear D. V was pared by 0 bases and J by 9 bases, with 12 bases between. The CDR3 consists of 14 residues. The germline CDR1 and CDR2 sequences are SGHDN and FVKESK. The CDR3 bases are TGTGCCAGCAGCCAAGATCTGGCGACGGGCATTCAGTACTTC. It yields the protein CASSQDLATGIQYF.

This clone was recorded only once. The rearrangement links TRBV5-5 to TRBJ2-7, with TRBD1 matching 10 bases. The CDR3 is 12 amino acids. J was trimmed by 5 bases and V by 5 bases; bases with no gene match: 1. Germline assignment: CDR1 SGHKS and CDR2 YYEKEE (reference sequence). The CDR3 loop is CASRTGGNEQYF. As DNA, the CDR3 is TGTGCCAGCAGGACAGGGGGCAACGAGCAGTACTTC.

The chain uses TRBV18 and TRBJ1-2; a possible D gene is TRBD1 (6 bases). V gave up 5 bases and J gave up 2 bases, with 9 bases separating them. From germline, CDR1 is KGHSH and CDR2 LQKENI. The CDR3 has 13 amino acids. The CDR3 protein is CASSEDSNYGYTF. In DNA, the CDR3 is TGTGCCAGCTCAGAGGACAGCAACTATGGCTACACCTTC.

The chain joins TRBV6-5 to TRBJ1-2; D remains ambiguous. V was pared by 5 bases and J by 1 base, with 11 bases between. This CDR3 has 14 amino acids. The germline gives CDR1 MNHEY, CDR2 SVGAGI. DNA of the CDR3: TGTGCCAGCAGTCCGGACGGGGATAACTATGGCTACACCTTC. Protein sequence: CASSPDGDNYGYTF.